Shown below are 18 T cell receptor beta chains from a single sample sequenced in a study of T cell responses to AZD1222 COVID-19 vaccine. Assay: immunoSEQ multiplex PCR; the TCRdb copy retains only in-frame clones and omits some. The sample holds roughly 150,000 clones; over 65% are singletons and the top ten take approximately 4%. The sequences come from peripheral blood, collected on day 0 of AZD1222 vaccination. These TCRs come from an adult in good health.

In DNA, the CDR3 is TGTGCCAGCAGTGACCCGGGACAGGGATTTATCAATCAGCCCCAGCATTTT. It codes for CASSDPGQGFINQPQHF. The chain employs TRBV6-1 and TRBJ1-5; 9 bases align to TRBD1. The trim removed 3 bases at V and 3 bases at J, leaving 9 bases unmatched. The CDR3 contains 17 residues. Germline V gene lookup returns CDR1 MNHNS and CDR2 SASEGT.

The chain links TRBV5-1 to TRBJ2-1; the match to TRBD2 covers 10 bases. This CDR3 has 15 amino acids. Germline values: CDR1 SGHRS, CDR2 YFSETQ. V shed 2 bases, J shed 5 bases, and the junction held 4 bases outside the gene matches. CDR3 region: CASSFLAGADNEQFF. CDR3 sequence (DNA): TGCGCCAGCAGCTTTCTAGCGGGGGCCGACAATGAGCAGTTCTTC. The variable domain in full, completed from reference TRBV5-1 and TRBJ2-1, reads KAGVTQTPRYLIKTRGQQVTLSCSPISGHRSVSWYQQTPGQGLQFLFEYFSETQRNKGNFPGRFSGRQFSNSRSEMNVSTLELGDSALYLCASSFLAGADNEQFFGPGTRLTVL.

This chain uses TRBV30 with TRBJ2-7; 7 bases line up with TRBD1. Germline CDR1 GTSNPN, CDR2 SVGIG (reference sequence). This CDR3 region has 14 residues. With V trimmed by 2 bases and J by 6 bases, 10 bases remained unmatched. The CDR3 DNA follows: TGTGCCTGGAGTAGGGGGCCCGTTAGCAGCGAGCAGTACTTC. Residues: CAWSRGPVSSEQYF.

CDR3 DNA sequence: TGCGCCAGCAGCTTGACAGGGGTAGACTATGGCTACACCTTC. Its translation is CASSLTGVDYGYTF. The chain links TRBV5-1 to TRBJ1-2; TRBD1 agrees at 7 bases. The germline V gene has CDR1 SGHRS and CDR2 YFSETQ. V dropped 1 base and J dropped 3; count of bases not matched to a gene: 3. The CDR3 is made up of 14 amino acids.

The chain uses TRBV9 and TRBJ1-2, with D tentatively TRBD1 (5 bases). This CDR3 contains 17 residues. CDR1 and CDR2 from the germline V gene are SGDLS and YYNGEE. The V gene lost 4 bases and the J gene lost 4 bases, with 23 bases spanning the gap. The CDR3 nucleotides read TGTGCCAGCAGCTTTGATGTAGGTTGGGTGGGGGGCTATGGCTACACCTTC. Encoded protein: CASSFDVGWVGGYGYTF.

The V and J genes are TRBV6-5 and TRBJ1-2, with D unresolved. Germline V CDR1 and CDR2: MNHEY, SVGAGI. Trimming pared 5 bases from V and 4 bases from J, leaving 14 bases between. The CDR3 runs to 14 residues. Written as DNA, the CDR3 is TGTGCCAGCAGTCCCCGGGGAGGCCCCTATGGCTACACCTTC. It specifies CASSPRGGPYGYTF.

Written as DNA, the CDR3 is TGCAGCGCTTCGGGAGGGGGGAGTAGGGCCAAAAACATTCAGTACTTC. Encoded protein: CSASGGGSRAKNIQYF. The rearrangement uses TRBV29-1 and TRBJ2-4; 8 bases are shared with TRBD2. Germline lookup yields CDR1 SQVTM and CDR2 ANQGSEA. Trimming cost V 7 bases and J 1 base; bases outside gene matches: 12. CDR3 length: 16 amino acids.

Points on this clone: Other nucleotide sequences from this sample produce the same CDR3. The chain recombines TRBV9 with TRBJ2-5; D might be TRBD1 (6 bases). The CDR3 totals 14 residues. CDR1 is SGDLS and CDR2 is YYNGEE in the germline V gene. Trimming removed 1 base at V and 5 bases at J, with 12 bases between. DNA of the CDR3: TGTGCCAGCAGCGTAAGCAGGGGTAGGGAGACCCAGTACTTC. It codes for CASSVSRGRETQYF.

This chain connects TRBV9 to TRBJ1-6; tentative D call: TRBD1 (6 bases). Germline CDR1 SGDLS, CDR2 YYNGEE. The CDR3 has 14 residues. Trimming cost V 0 bases and J 5 bases, with 6 bases left between them. CDR3 DNA sequence: TGTGCCAGCAGCGTAGGGGACAATAATTCACCCCTCCACTTT. As protein: CASSVGDNNSPLHF.

The DNA for the CDR3 is TGTGCCAGCTCAAACAACTACGAGCAGTACTTC. Translation: CASSNNYEQYF. This chain joins TRBV18 and TRBJ2-7, with D hard to call. V gave up 5 bases and J gave up 3 bases, with 5 bases separating them. This CDR3 comprises 11 residues. CDR1 is KGHSH and CDR2 is LQKENI in the germline V gene.

This clone has a handful of counts. The chain joins TRBV10-3 to TRBJ1-2; possible D gene TRBD1, 6 bases. This CDR3 has 14 residues. Germline values: CDR1 ENHRY, CDR2 SYGVKD. Trimming took 7 bases from V and 0 from J, leaving 12 bases between them. This chain's CDR3 is CAITRDIANYGYTF. The CDR3 DNA reads as TGTGCCATCACTCGGGACATAGCTAACTATGGCTACACCTTC.

The V call is TRBV9, the J call TRBJ2-2, with D possibly being TRBD1 (6 bases). The CDR3 is made up of 18 amino acids. V was clipped by 2 bases and J by 6 bases, with 23 bases between them. Germline V CDR1 and CDR2: SGDLS, YYNGEE. CDR3 sequence reads: CASSVAGTLRLAAGELFF. CDR3 coding DNA: TGTGCCAGCAGCGTCGCCGGGACATTGAGATTGGCCGCCGGGGAGCTGTTTTTT.

The gene calls are TRBV6-5 and TRBJ1-4; no clear D. Germline V gene lookup returns CDR1 MNHEY and CDR2 SVGAGI. Between the trimmed V and J ends, which lost 4 bases and 8 bases, there was a span of 11 bases. The length of the CDR3 is 13 residues. CDR3 DNA: TGTGCCAGCAGTTTCTCCCTCATCGAAAAACTGTTTTTT. This gives the protein CASSFSLIEKLFF.

The rearrangement links TRBV5-1 to TRBJ2-3, with 7 nucleotides matching TRBD1. This CDR3 is built from 17 residues. CDR1 and CDR2 (germline): SGHRS, YFSETQ. With V trimmed by 4 bases and J by 6 bases, 17 bases remained unmatched. The CDR3 is CASSQRGLTEMIDTQYF. The DNA for the CDR3 is TGCGCCAGCAGCCAAAGGGGGCTGACGGAAATGATTGATACGCAGTATTTT.

The V call is TRBV5-1, the J call TRBJ1-2; D remains ambiguous. Germline loops: CDR1 SGHRS, CDR2 YFSETQ. The CDR3 sequence is 14 residues long. With 0 bases removed from V and 5 bases from J, the gap between germline ends came to 11 bases. This chain's CDR3 is CASSLDDFRYGYTF. The CDR3 region has the DNA TGCGCCAGCAGCTTGGATGATTTCCGGTATGGCTACACCTTC.

The chain recombines TRBV5-1 with TRBJ2-1, with D possibly matching TRBD2 (6 bases). V lost 4 bases, J lost 9 bases, and 20 bases lay in between. Germline CDR1 reads SGHRS; CDR2 reads YFSETQ. This CDR3 comprises 15 residues. This chain's CDR3 is CASSRTGVALPEQFF. DNA of the CDR3: TGCGCCAGCAGCCGGACGGGGGTTGCTCTTCCTGAGCAGTTCTTC.

Regarding this clone: At the DNA level, this CDR3 is encoded by other sequences in the same sample as well. The chain carries TRBV5-4 and TRBJ2-5, with a tentative D call TRBD1 (6 bases). The CDR3 runs to 13 residues. The germline V gene encodes CDR1 SGHNT and CDR2 YYREEE (reference sequence). V was trimmed by 3 bases and J by 2 bases, leaving 8 bases between them. CDR3 sequence reads: CASSSGQQETQYF. CDR3 DNA: TGTGCCAGCAGCTCTGGACAGCAAGAGACCCAGTACTTC.

This clone was observed a single time. This sequence joins TRBV19 and TRBJ2-1; 11 bases agree with TRBD2. The V and J ends lost 6 bases and 8 bases, in that order; junction bases with no gene match: 9. Germline V gene sequence: CDR1 LNHDA, CDR2 SQIVND (reference sequence). This CDR3 has 15 amino acids. The CDR3 reads CASSYLAGGPDEQFF. For the CDR3, the DNA is TGTGCCAGTAGCTATCTAGCGGGGGGCCCAGATGAGCAGTTCTTC.